This T cell receptor (beta chain) was documented in a study of cytomegalovirus exposure and HLA in healthy donors (dated by TCRdb to about 2017). Some background on the complete study: An earlier analysis of approximately 590 of the donors reported approximately 290 Gb of sequence data and some 100 million unique TCR beta sequences from roughly 200 million T cells. An early release covering around 630 HLA-typed donors comprised about 300 gigabases of sequencing data and tens of millions of unique TCR sequences. Of the 300 to 500 genotyped donors, roughly 80% were placed in the genetic ancestry cluster associated with self-reported Caucasian donors. The study aimed to test whether signatures of past pathogen exposure could be identified by cataloging public T cell receptors. The study used immunosequencing to profile the T cell repertoires of 670 or so subjects and linked those repertoires to cytomegalovirus serostatus. Besides the first cohort of about 730 subjects, a separate validation cohort made up of over 100 different subjects was used. To predict cytomegalovirus infection status, the study brought together high-throughput TCR immunosequencing, statistical association of individual TCRs with disease status, and machine learning. A later analysis re-examined previously published TCR beta repertoires from over 500 donors and added high-resolution HLA genotyping to investigate patterns of TCR occurrence. The later analysis used no new phenotypic data to find candidate immune exposures, relying instead on TCR beta sequences and their occurrence across donors. An earlier analysis of about 620 of the donors applied high-throughput TCR beta sequencing to assess whether each TCR beta V gene segment acted as functional or pseudogenic. Alongside the repertoire data, information on donor age, sex, ethnicity and CMV serostatus was compiled. Genome-wide SNP genotypes for about 65% of the 666 donors were used in a later genetic analysis, which treated that subset as a discovery cohort. All discovery cohort repertoires had been generated using a single sequencing platform. Class I and class II HLA loci were covered by the typing at four-digit resolution. Typing coverage varied by locus: roughly 629-630 donors for A, B, C, DRB1 and DQB1; more than 500 for DQA1; 600 to 610 for DPA1; around 490 for DPB1. Several DR-DQ haplotypes were treated as single units for association and clustering because of strong linkage in the cohort. Across 300 to 400 genotyped donors of the cohort, an average of about 200,000 unique TCR beta nucleotide sequences per donor were sequenced, and around 19% of those sequences were non-productive.

The germline V gene sets CDR1 to SGHAT and CDR2 to FQNNGV. From the cysteine up to the phenylalanine, the CDR3 has a length of 15 residues. The retained sequence is limited to the CDR3, 45 bases, with the frame set at the first base. Relative to germline, V is 4 bases shorter and J is 6 bases shorter, with 16 bases between their ends. The cohort consisted of some 670 healthy bone marrow donors. Cohort members were all nominally healthy when sampled, although unrecorded immune exposures were likely present. The donor tested CMV seronegative, placing the donor among the 350 or so seronegative members of the cohort. Every donor gave a peripheral blood sample, and the peripheral blood mononuclear cells from that sample were used for TCR beta sequencing. Genomic DNA was extracted from the blood cell samples with the Qiagen DNeasy Blood Extraction Kit. The method behind the library was the immunoSEQ multiplex PCR assay. A mixture of 60 forward primers for TCR Vbeta segments and 13 reverse primers for TCR Jbeta segments was used in the multiplex PCR. A multiplex PCR assay on genomic DNA amplified the CDR3 region of rearranged TCR beta genes. The Illumina HiSeq System was used to sequence the amplified TCR beta libraries as 87-base-pair reads. On the study's bioinformatics: Across the 700 or so repertoires, a later analysis counted approximately 83 million unique TCR beta chains, roughly 11 million of which were shared by at least two donors. Raw reads were error-corrected and collapsed into unique sequences with a nearest-neighbor algorithm that merged closely related sequences to remove PCR and sequencing errors. To assign V, D and J gene segments, CDR3 sequences were aligned to IMGT reference sequences. Each retained sequence needed at least a six-nucleotide match to both a V gene segment and a J gene segment. Rearrangements were called productive when the CDR3 lacked stop codons and stayed in frame with V and J; all others were non-productive. CDR3 was defined by IMGT convention, running from the second conserved V-encoded cysteine to the conserved J-encoded phenylalanine. In an earlier analysis of roughly 580 of the donors, sequences lacking an unambiguous match to a single V gene segment were excluded. In an earlier analysis of some 590 of the donors, V segments were called functional above 56.7% productive rearrangements and were called segregating when the between-donor standard deviation exceeded 5%. A statistical classification framework was built to diagnose cytomegalovirus status from the catalog of TCR beta chain sequences. A later analysis assigned V and J genes by comparing TCR nucleotide sequences with IMGT/GENE-DB human TR gene sequences. A later analysis assigned CDR3 sequences and most-parsimonious VDJ recombination scenarios with the TCRdist pipeline. A later analysis defined each TCR beta chain by its CDR3 amino acid sequence plus V-gene family, and excluded reads lacking a unique V-gene family. As a way to deal with suspected cross-contamination and a sequencing artifact, a later analysis dropped roughly 620 nucleotide sequences that were highly shared and had low generation probability. A later analysis calculated a clonal expansion index for each public chain from normalized within-repertoire ranks of inferred template counts. Generation probabilities in a later analysis came from a VDJ recombination model fitted to out-of-frame rearrangements, and those results were checked against IGoR. In a later analysis, TCR-TCR, TCR-HLA and TCR-CMV co-occurrence was scored with hypergeometric tests, and a repertoire-size bias correction was applied to TCR pairs. In a later analysis, false discovery rates were estimated by permuting HLA or CMV assignments 20 times. In a later analysis, co-occurring TCRs were grouped with DBSCAN, and TCRdist sequence similarity was added when clustering was performed within HLA-allele-positive subsets. For co-occurrence clustering, repertoires with fewer than 30,000 or more than 120,000 public chains were excluded, along with five or six repertoires with anomalous nucleotide sharing. TCRdb provides this immuneACCESS table in a form limited to in-frame rearrangements. Some clones are lacking; in checked studies, under half of them reflect an unresolved V gene, and why the rest are absent is not known. For V, J and clone size, that table is used; D and trimming come from the DNA. In all, the sample holds about 200,000 clones, and over 75% of those were seen once. The ten largest clones capture 1.8% of the sample.

Study-wide findings and limitations: Sequencing depth was assumed to be roughly uniform across donors in the presence/absence analyses, though that assumption may not hold. Because counts were too low, seventeen rarely observed V segments, including chromosome 9 orphons, were left out of the earlier analysis of 500 to 750 of the donors. A total of fewer than 200 TCR beta chains were listed by the study as associated with cytomegalovirus. A later analysis reported that several top co-occurrence clusters appeared linked to parvovirus B19, influenza, CMV and Epstein-Barr virus. Strong co-occurrence of HLA alleles, especially DR and DQ, made assigning TCR associations to individual alleles difficult. Only TCR beta chains were sequenced in this cohort, and the absence of alpha or paired-chain data limited detectable features. In a later analysis, the rate of TCR association differed among HLA loci, with DRB1 alleles having the most associated TCRs and HLA-C alleles having the fewest. Linkage disequilibrium might explain the correlated functional status among segregating V segments, but an unknown experimental factor could not be excluded. According to the authors, the approach could potentially be generalized to other disease states and immunological phenotypes. While some public TCRs were present in many individuals, most TCR sequences turned up only very rarely across donors. A later genetic analysis reported fewer N-insertions in productive TCRs among donors in an Asian-associated ancestry cluster than the roughly 700-donor mean. Specific HLA alleles were associated with 16,951 TCR beta sequences at a false discovery rate of 0.05 in a later analysis. An earlier analysis of approximately 590 of the donors showed that most TCR beta V segments appeared in productive rearrangements either about 87% or about 30% of the time, which broadly matched IMGT annotations. Three of the identified cytomegalovirus-associated TCR beta chains were confirmed in vitro to be specific for cytomegalovirus antigens. HLA typing was unavailable for some donors at each locus, so association tests used only the typed subset. Compared with equally common non-associated chains, HLA-associated TCR beta chains in a later analysis were more clonally expanded and had lower generation probabilities. A further reported finding was that TCR beta sequences accurately predicted the HLA-A and HLA-B alleles for most subjects in the first cohort. In both the original and validation cohorts, the classifier was reported to diagnose cytomegalovirus status with high specificity and sensitivity. CMV serostatus was the only immune exposure information available for the cohort. A group of highly shared sequence variants was considered likely to be a technical artifact of the sequencing pipeline. According to a later analysis, most CMV-associated TCR beta chains appeared to be HLA-restricted, and the HLA associations seemed to be driven largely by CMV exposure. In a later genetic analysis, a missense DCLRE1C variant was associated with V-gene and J-gene trimming of TCR beta chains, and the association was replicated in an independent cohort. Some IMGT-functional V segments, including TRBV6-2 and TRBV6-3, could not be told apart with the 87-base-pair reads, so those segments were excluded.

In regard to this clone: It has no known antigen specificity. No base-level quality is on record; no much larger clone is a single base apart.

The sequence joins TRBV11-2 to TRBJ1-5, with the D segment identity uncertain. Material: PBMCs. The receptor's source is a male donor in good health and CMV-seronegative. Here is the DNA: TGTGCCAGCAGCTACGGCACTCGGGAGAGTCAGCCCCAGCATTTT. It codes for CASSYGTRESQPQHF. With the portions outside the CDR3 filled from the reference TRBV11-2 and TRBJ1-5 genes, the complete variable region becomes EAGVAQSPRYKIIEKRQSVAFWCNPISGHATLYWYQQILGQGPKLLIQFQNNGVVDDSQLPKDRFSAERLKGVDSTLKIQPAKLEDSAVYLCASSYGTRESQPQHFGDGTRLSIL.